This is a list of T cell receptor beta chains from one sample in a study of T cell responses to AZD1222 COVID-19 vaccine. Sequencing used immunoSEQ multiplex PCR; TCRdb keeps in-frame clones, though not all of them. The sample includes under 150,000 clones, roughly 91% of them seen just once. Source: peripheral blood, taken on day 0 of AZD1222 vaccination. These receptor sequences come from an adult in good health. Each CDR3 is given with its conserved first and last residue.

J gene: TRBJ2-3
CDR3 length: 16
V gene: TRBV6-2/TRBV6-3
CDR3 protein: CASSYKVTGGVDTQYF

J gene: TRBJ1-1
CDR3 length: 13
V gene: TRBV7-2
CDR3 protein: CASSLEGNTEAFF

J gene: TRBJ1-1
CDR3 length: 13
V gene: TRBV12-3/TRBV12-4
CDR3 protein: CASSLAGQAVPFF

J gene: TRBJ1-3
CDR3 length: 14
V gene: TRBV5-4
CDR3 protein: CASSLPDSGNTIYF

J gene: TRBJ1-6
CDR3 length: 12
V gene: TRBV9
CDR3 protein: CASGMLNSPLHF

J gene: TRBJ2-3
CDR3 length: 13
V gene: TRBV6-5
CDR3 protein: CASRTTRDGAQYF

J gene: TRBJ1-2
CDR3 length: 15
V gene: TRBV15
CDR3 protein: CATSRGGEFSQGYTF

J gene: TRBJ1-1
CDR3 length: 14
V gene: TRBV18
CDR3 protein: CASSPPSENTEAFF

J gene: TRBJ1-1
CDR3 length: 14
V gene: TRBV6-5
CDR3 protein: CASSFSLGVTEAFF

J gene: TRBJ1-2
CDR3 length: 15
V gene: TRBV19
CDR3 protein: CASSIAGQGHSGYTF

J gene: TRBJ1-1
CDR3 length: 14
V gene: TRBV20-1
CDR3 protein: CSASGQSGYTEAFF

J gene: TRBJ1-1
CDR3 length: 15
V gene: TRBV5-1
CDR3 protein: CASSAAWTENTEAFF

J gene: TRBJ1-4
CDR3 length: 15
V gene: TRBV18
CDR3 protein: CASSPRGAANEKLFF

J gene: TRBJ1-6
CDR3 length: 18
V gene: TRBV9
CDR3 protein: CASGHGDSFSSYNSPLHF

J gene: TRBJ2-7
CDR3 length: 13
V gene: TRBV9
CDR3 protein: CASSPRGAYEQYF

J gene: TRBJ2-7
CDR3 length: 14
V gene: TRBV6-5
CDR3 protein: CASARGSPSYEQYF

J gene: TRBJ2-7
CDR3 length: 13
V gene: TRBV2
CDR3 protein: CASKAGASYEQYF

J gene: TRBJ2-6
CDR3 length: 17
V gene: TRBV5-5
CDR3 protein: CASSRISDGSGANVLTF

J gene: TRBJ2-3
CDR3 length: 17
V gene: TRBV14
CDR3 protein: CASSQDWLSSSTDTQYF

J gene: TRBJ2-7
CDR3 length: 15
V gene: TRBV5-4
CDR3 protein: CASSLGGDLSYEQYF

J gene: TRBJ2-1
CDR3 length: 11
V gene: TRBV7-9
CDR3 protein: CASTLSNEQFF

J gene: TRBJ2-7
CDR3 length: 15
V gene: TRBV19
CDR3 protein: CASSIGTSGTVEQYF

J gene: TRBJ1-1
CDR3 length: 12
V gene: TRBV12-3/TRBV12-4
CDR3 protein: CASSVQDSKAFF

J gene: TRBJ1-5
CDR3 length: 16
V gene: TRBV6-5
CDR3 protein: CASSYRAGAWDQPQHF

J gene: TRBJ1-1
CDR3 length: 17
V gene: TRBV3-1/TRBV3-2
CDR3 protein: CASSPADRGLWNTEAFF

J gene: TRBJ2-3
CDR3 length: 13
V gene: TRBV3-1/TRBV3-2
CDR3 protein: CASSQDKPDTQYF

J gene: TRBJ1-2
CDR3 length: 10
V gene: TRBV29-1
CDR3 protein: CSAPWGGYTF

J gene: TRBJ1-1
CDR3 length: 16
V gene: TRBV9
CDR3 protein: CASSVATGRGTTEAFF

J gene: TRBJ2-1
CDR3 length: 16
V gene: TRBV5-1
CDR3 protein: CASSLDGQGRDNEQFF

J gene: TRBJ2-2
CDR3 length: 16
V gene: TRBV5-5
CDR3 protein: CASSLAGAANTGELFF

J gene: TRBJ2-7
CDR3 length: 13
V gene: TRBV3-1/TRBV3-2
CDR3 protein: CASSPTGTYEQYF